This passage covers 11 T cell receptor beta chains from one sample sequenced in a study of patients with pleural tuberculosis. TCRdb called the reads again in MiXCR, with one record for every CDR3 protein. The sample yields approximately 53,000 distinct CDR3 sequences, 6% to 8% seen once. The receptors stem from a human donor with pleural tuberculosis.

This clonotype was recorded at least ten times. This chain joins TRBV20-1 and TRBJ2-5; 7 nucleotides match TRBD2. CDR1 is DFQATT, CDR2 SNEGSKA, per germline (reference sequence). This CDR3 has 15 amino acids. Trimming took 0 bases from V and 4 from J; bases not matched to a gene: 8. The CDR3, as DNA: TGCAGTGCTAGAGATGGGGGGGACGGGGGAGAGACCCAGTACTTC. Translated: CSARDGGDGGETQYF.

This clonotype was recorded many times. The CDR3 DNA sequence: TGTGCCACCAGCGCTGACAGGAATTCCTACAATGAGCAGTTCTTC. This encodes CATSADRNSYNEQFF. This chain connects TRBV15 to TRBJ2-1, with a possible D match to TRBD1 (6 bases). CDR1 LNHNV and CDR2 YYDKDF come from the germline V gene (reference sequence). Between the trimmed V and J ends, which lost 5 bases and 1 base, there was a span of 12 bases. This CDR3 region has 15 residues. Combining the CDR3 with reference TRBV15 and TRBJ2-1 gives the whole variable domain DAMVIQNPRYQVTQFGKPVTLSCSQTLNHNVMYWYQQKSSQAPKLLFHYYDKDFNNEADTPDNFQSRRPNTSFCFLDIRSPGLGDTAMYLCATSADRNSYNEQFFGPGTRLTVL.

On this clonotype: An end of the junction does not agree with germline; a read error may underlie this. The chain joins TRBV15 to TRBJ2-1; TRBD2 matches 12 bases. CDR3 length equals 15 residues. Germline values: CDR1 LNHNV, CDR2 YYDKDF (reference sequence). The DNA for the CDR3 is TGTGCTACCAGCAGCCTAGCGGGAGGGTTGAATGAGCAGTTCTTC. Translating gives CATSSLAGGLNEQFF. Full variable domain (rest looked up from reference TRBV15 and TRBJ2-1): DAMVIQNPRYQVTQFGKPVTLSCSQTLNHNVMYWYQQKSSQAPKLLFHYYDKDFNNEADTPDNFQSRRPNTSFCFLDIRSPGLGDTAMYLCATSSLAGGLNEQFFGPGTRLTVL.

The rearrangement joins TRBV11-2 to TRBJ2-3; possibly TRBD2 for D (5 bases). CDR3 size: 15 residues. Germline V gives CDR1 SGHAT, CDR2 FQNNGV. The V end lost 0 bases, the J end lost 4 bases, and 11 bases lay between the germline ends. The CDR3 loop reads CASSLEPGGADTQYF. The CDR3 DNA is TGTGCCAGCAGCTTAGAACCAGGAGGTGCAGATACGCAGTATTTT.

This clonotype was recorded many times. The CDR3 region is CASRTPGQEDDEQYV. The CDR3, as DNA: TGTGCCAGCAGAACCCCTGGCCAGGAGGATGACGAGCAGTACGTC. The chain is built from TRBV2 and TRBJ2-7; D is possibly TRBD2 (5 bases). CDR3 length equals 15 residues. Trimming removed 6 bases at V and 5 bases at J, with 20 bases between. Germline CDR1 and CDR2: SNHLY and FYNNEI.

In this sample, this clonotype turned up many times. The chain links TRBV29-1 to TRBJ1-1; D remains unclear. The CDR3 runs to 11 residues. CDR1 is SQVTM and CDR2 is ANQGSEA in the germline V gene. Trimming cost V 7 bases and J 0 bases, with 6 bases left between them. This CDR3 reads CSGWMNTEAFF. The CDR3 nucleotides read TGCAGCGGTTGGATGAACACTGAAGCTTTCTTT.

This rearrangement joins TRBV18 to TRBJ2-3, with D unresolved. In germline, CDR1 is KGHSH, CDR2 LQKENI. The CDR3 spans 12 residues. The V and J ends lost 6 bases and 6 bases respectively, with 10 bases between them. Here the CDR3 reads CASSLQSDTQYF. The CDR3 nucleotides are TGTGCCAGCTCTCTACAGTCGGATACGCAGTATTTT.

As concerns this clonotype: Sequence at one end of the junction differs from germline and may be a read error. The chain joins TRBV15 to TRBJ2-3; D might be TRBD2 (6 bases). In germline, CDR1 is LNHNV, CDR2 YYDKDF (reference sequence). The CDR3 totals 16 residues. This CDR3 is CAASRDRASAIDTQYF. CDR3 coding DNA: TGTGCCGCCAGCAGAGATCGAGCTAGCGCGATAGATACGCAGTATTTT. Full variable domain (outside the CDR3, taken from reference TRBV15 and TRBJ2-3): DAMVIQNPRYQVTQFGKPVTLSCSQTLNHNVMYWYQQKSSQAPKLLFHYYDKDFNNEADTPDNFQSRRPNTSFCFLDIRSPGLGDTAMYLCAASRDRASAIDTQYFGPGTRLTVL.

This clonotype was seen repeatedly, ten times or more. V is TRBV9 and J is TRBJ2-1, with D perhaps TRBD2 (6 bases). CDR1 is SGDLS and CDR2 is YYNGEE in the germline V gene. The CDR3 spans 16 residues. The germline V and J ends were trimmed by 1 base and 3 bases, with 14 bases remaining between them. The CDR3 reads CASSVTGTPRYNEQFF. The CDR3 bases are TGTGCCAGCAGCGTAACCGGGACTCCCCGCTACAATGAGCAGTTCTTC.

This clonotype was detected ten times or more. This chain uses TRBV10-3 with TRBJ1-6; D is uncertain. The germline V gene encodes CDR1 ENHRY and CDR2 SYGVKD. V was trimmed by 0 bases and J by 6 bases, leaving 9 bases between them. This CDR3 contains 15 residues. This chain's CDR3 is CAISESDGINSPLHF. The CDR3 DNA follows: TGTGCCATCAGTGAGTCAGACGGGATTAATTCACCCCTCCACTTT.

This clonotype has ten or more counts. The J gene is TRBJ2-1, the V gene TRBV15; 8 bases match TRBD2. Unmatched junction bases numbered 5, after V lost 3 bases and J lost 7 bases. The V gene's germline CDR1 is LNHNV and CDR2 YYDKDF (reference sequence). This CDR3 is 14 amino acids long. CDR3 bases: TGTGCCACCAGCAGGCCCGGGACTAGGAATGAGCAGTTCTTC. Protein sequence: CATSRPGTRNEQFF.